This TCR beta chain came from a study of siplizumab effects on memory and regulatory T cells. The CDR3 sequence is 23 residues long. Here immunoSEQ multiplex PCR was the method, and the copy in TCRdb shows in-frame clones only, minus some. The sample records some 96,000 clones, 85% to 95% being singletons. The rearrangement links TRBV21-1 to TRBJ2-5; the table assigns TRBD1, which was not confirmed against the DNA. TRBV21-1 is deemed a pseudogene. This clonotype was sampled from a human donor in good health. Input material: non-Treg CD4+ T cells sorted from blood. Here the CDR3 DNA reads TGTGCCAGCAGCAAAGCGCGAACTTTCAAGCCTAAACGGACAGGGAATAACCAAGAGACCCAGTACTTC. Protein: CASSKARTFKPKRTGNNQETQYF.